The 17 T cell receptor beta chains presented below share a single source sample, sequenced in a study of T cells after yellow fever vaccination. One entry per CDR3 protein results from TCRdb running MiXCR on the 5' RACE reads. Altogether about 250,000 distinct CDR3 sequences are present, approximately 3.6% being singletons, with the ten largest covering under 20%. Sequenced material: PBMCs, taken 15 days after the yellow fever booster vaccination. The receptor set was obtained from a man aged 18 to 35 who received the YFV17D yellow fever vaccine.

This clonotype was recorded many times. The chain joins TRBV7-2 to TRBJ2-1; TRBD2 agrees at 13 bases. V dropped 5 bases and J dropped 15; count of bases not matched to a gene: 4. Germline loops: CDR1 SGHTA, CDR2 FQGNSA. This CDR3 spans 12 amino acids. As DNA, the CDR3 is TGTGCCAGCAGCACCCGGACTAGCGGGAGGTTCTTC. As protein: CASSTRTSGRFF.

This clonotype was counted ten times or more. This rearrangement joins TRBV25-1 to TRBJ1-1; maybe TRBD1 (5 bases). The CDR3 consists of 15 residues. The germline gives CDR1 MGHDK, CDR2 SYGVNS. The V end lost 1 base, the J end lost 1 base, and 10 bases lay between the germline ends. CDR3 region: CASSEWGRENTEAFF. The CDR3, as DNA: TGTGCCAGCAGTGAATGGGGCCGAGAGAACACTGAAGCTTTCTTT.

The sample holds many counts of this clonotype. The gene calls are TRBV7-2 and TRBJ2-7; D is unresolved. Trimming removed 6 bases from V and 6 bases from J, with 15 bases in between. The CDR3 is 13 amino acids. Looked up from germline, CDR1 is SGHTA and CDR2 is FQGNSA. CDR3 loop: CASSLGNRREQYF. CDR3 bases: TGTGCCAGCAGTCTGGGTAATCGGCGCGAGCAGTACTTC.

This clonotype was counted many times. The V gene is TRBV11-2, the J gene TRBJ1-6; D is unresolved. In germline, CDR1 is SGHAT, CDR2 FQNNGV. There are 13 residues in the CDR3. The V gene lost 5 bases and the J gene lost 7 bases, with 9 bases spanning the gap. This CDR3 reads CASSLKPNSPLHF. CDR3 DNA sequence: TGTGCCAGCAGCCTAAAGCCCAATTCACCCCTCCACTTT.

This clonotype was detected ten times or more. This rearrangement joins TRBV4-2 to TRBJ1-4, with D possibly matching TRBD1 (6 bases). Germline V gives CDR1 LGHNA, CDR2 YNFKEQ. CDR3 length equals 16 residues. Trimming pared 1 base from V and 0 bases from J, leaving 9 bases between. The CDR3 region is CASSQATGTTNEKLFF. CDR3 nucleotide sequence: TGTGCCAGCAGCCAAGCGACAGGAACAACTAATGAAAAACTGTTTTTT.

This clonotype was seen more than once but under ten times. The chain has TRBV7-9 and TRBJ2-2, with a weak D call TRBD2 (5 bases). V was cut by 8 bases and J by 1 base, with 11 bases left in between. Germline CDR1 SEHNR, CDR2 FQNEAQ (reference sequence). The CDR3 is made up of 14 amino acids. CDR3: CASRPGRNTGELFF. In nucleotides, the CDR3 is TGTGCCAGCCGGCCGGGGAGGAACACCGGGGAGCTGTTTTTT.

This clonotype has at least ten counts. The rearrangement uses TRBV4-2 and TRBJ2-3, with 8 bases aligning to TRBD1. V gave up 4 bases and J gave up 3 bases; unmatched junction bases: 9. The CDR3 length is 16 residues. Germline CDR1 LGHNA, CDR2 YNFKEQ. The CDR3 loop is CASSPARQGSTDTQYF. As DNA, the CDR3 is TGTGCCAGCAGCCCAGCCCGACAGGGGTCGACAGATACGCAGTATTTT.

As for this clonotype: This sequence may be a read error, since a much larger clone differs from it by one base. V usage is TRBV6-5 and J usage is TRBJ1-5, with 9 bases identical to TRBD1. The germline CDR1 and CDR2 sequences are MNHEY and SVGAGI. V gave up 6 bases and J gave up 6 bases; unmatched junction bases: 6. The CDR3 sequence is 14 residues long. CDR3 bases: TGTGCCAGCAGAGGGACAGGGCCTATTCAGCCCCAGCATTTT. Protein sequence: CASRGTGPIQPQHF.

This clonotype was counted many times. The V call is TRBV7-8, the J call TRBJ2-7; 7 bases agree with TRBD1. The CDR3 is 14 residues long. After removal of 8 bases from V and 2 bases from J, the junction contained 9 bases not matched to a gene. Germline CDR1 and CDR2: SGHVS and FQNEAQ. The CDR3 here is CASQGDSATYEQYF. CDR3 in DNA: TGTGCCAGCCAGGGGGACAGCGCAACCTACGAGCAGTACTTC. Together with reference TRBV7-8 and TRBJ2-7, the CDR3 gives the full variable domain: GAGVSQSPRYKVAKRGQDVALRCDPISGHVSLFWYQQALGQGPEFLTYFQNEAQLDKSGLPSDRFFAERPEGSVSTLKIQRTQQEDSAVYLCASQGDSATYEQYFGPGTRLTVT.

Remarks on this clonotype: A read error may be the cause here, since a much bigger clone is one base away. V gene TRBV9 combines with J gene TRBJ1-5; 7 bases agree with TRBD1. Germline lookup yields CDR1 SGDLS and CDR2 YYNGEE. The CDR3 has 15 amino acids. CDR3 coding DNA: TGTGCCAGCAGCGGCCCGGGAGGGGGCAATCAGCACCAGCATTTT. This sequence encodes CASSGPGGGNQHQHF.

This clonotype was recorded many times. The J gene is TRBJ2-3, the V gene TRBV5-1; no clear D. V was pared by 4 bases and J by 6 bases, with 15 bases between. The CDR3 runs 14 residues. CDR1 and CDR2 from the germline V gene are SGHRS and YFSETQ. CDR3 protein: CASSPAESRDTQYF. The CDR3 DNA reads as TGCGCCAGCAGCCCCGCCGAAAGCCGGGATACGCAGTATTTT.

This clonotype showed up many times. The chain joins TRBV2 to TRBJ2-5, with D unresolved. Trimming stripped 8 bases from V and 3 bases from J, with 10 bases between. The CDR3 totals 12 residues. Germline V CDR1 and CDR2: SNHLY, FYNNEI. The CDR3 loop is CASEEREETQYF. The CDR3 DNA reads TGTGCCAGCGAAGAGCGAGAAGAGACCCAGTACTTC.

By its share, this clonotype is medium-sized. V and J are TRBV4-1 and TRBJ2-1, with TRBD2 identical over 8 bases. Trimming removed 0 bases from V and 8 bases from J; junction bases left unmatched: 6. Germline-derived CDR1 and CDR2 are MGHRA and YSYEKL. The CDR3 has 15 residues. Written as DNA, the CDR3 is TGCGCCAGCAGCCAAGAACGCGGGGGGTATGATGAGCAGTTCTTC. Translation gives CASSQERGGYDEQFF.

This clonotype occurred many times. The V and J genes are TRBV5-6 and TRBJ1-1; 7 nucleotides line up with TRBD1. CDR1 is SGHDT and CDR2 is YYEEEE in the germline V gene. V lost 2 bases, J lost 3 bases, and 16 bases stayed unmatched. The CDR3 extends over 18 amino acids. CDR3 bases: TGTGCCAGCAGCTTTGCCGGGACAGCGCTCTTAAGGGACACTGAAGCTTTCTTT. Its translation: CASSFAGTALLRDTEAFF.

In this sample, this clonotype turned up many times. CDR3 in amino acids: CASSLFRVYTF. The CDR3 DNA sequence: TGTGCCAGCAGCTTGTTTAGGGTCTACACCTTC. This chain uses TRBV5-5 with TRBJ1-2; D remains ambiguous. Looked up from germline, CDR1 is SGHKS and CDR2 is YYEKEE (reference sequence). There are 11 residues in the CDR3. Deletions cut 1 base from V and 10 bases from J, with 8 bases between.

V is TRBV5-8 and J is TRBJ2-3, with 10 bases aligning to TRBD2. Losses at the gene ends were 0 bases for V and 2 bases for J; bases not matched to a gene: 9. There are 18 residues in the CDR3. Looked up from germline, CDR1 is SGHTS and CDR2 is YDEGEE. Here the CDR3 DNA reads TGTGCCAGCAGCTTGGGGGTAGCGGGAGGAACAGCCACAGATACGCAGTATTTT. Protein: CASSLGVAGGTATDTQYF.

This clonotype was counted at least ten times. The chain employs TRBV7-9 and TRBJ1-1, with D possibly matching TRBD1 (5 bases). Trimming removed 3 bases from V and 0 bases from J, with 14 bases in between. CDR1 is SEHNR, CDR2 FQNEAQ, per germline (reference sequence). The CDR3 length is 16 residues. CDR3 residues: CASSFFVDSLNTEAFF. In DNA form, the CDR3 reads TGTGCCAGCAGCTTTTTCGTAGACAGCCTGAACACTGAAGCTTTCTTT.